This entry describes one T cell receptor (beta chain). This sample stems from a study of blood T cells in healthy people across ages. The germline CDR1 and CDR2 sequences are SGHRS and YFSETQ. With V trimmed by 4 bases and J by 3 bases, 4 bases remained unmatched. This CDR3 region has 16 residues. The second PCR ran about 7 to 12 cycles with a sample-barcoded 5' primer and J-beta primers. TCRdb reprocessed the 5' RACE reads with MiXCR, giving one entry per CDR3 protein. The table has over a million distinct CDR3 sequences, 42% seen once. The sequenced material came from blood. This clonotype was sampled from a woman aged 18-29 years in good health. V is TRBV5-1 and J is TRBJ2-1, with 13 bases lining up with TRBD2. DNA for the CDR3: TGCGCCAGCAGCACGGGACTAGCGGGAAACTACAATGAGCAGTTCTTC. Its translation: CASSTGLAGNYNEQFF.